Detailed here is one T cell receptor beta chain. Antigen: not known. The PCR made use of 60 Vbeta and 13 Jbeta primers. The data were produced by immunoSEQ multiplex PCR, yet TCRdb's version contains in-frame clones alone and is incomplete. The table shows some 180,000 clones, with approximately 84% occurring only once. The CDR3 has 14 residues. V lost 0 bases and J lost 4, with 8 bases in between. The germline CDR1 and CDR2 sequences are SGHRS and YFSETQ. This sample is part of a study of cytomegalovirus exposure and HLA in healthy donors. Study summary: Roughly 179 million T cells yielded 100 million or so unique TCR beta sequences, as an earlier analysis found. Findings of the study overall: Per published accounts, TCR beta sequences correctly predicted the HLA-A and HLA-B alleles of most subjects. Later, TCR association rates were found to vary by HLA locus, highest for DRB1 and lowest for HLA-C. Follow-up analysis later connected one missense variant in DCLRE1C with trimming of TCR beta V- and J-genes.

The V and J genes are TRBV5-1 and TRBJ1-3; D remains unclear. This clonotype originated in a female donor in good health and CMV-seronegative. Input material: PBMCs. The CDR3 nucleotides read TGCGCCAGCAGCTTGGCCGGCAGGGGAAACACCATATATTTT. Amino acids: CASSLAGRGNTIYF.